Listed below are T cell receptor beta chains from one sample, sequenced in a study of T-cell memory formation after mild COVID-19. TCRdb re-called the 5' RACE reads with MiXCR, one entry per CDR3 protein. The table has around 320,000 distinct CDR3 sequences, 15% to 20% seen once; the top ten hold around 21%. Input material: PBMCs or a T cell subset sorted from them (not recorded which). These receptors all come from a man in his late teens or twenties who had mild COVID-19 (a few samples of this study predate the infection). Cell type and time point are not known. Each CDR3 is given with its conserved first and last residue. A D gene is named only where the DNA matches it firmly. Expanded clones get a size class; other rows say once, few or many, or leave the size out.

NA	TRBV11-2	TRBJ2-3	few	CASSRGSYITDTQYF	TGTGCCAGCAGCCGGGGATCCTACATCACAGATACGCAGTATTTT
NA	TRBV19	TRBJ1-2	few	CASSSGWRTGYTF	TGTGCCAGTAGTTCGGGATGGCGGACGGGCTACACCTTC
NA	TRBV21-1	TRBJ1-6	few	CASSKPDRANSPLHF	TGTGCCAGCAGCAAACCGGACAGAGCAAATTCACCCCTCCACTTT
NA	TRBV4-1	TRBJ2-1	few	CASSKDTGIGEQFF	TGCGCCAGCAGCAAAGATACGGGGATCGGTGAGCAGTTCTTC
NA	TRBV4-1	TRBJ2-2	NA	CASSPAPSTGELFF	TGCGCCAGCAGCCCAGCGCCATCCACCGGGGAGCTGTTTTTT
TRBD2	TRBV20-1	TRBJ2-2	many	CSARSSGDTGELFF	TGCAGTGCTAGAAGTAGCGGGGACACCGGGGAGCTGTTTTTT
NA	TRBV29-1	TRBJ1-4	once	CSVAGLHEKLFF	TGCAGCGTTGCGGGACTACATGAAAAACTGTTTTTT
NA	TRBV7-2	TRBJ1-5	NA	CASSLERDQPQHF	TGTGCCAGCAGCTTAGAAAGGGACCAGCCCCAGCATTTT
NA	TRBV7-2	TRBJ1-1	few	CASSPRGRGKKGTEAFF	TGTGCCAGCAGCCCCCGTGGCAGGGGAAAAAAGGGCACTGAAGCTTTCTTT
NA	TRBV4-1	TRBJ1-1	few	CASSQAGVNTEAFF	TGCGCCAGCAGCCAAGCTGGGGTGAACACTGAAGCTTTCTTT
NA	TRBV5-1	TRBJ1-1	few	CASSLVGYDTEAFF	TGCGCCAGCAGCTTGGTGGGCTATGACACTGAAGCTTTCTTT
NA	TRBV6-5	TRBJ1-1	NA	CASRRQRPWNTEAFF	TGTGCCAGCCGACGCCAGCGACCATGGAACACTGAAGCTTTCTTT
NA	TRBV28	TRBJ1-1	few	CASSFSPREAFF	TGTGCCAGCAGTTTCTCCCCCAGGGAAGCTTTCTTT
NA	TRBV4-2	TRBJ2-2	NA	CASSQEVSGRNTGELFF	TGTGCCAGCAGCCAAGAGGTGAGCGGAAGGAACACCGGGGAGCTGTTTTTT
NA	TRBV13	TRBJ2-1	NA	CASSYRESYNEQFF	TGTGCCAGCAGCTACAGGGAATCCTACAATGAGCAGTTCTTC
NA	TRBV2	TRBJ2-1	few	CASIWGGANEQFF	TGTGCCAGCATATGGGGGGGGGCTAATGAGCAGTTCTTC
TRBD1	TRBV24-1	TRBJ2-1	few	CATSDPGTGGNEQFF	TGTGCCACCAGTGATCCGGGGACAGGGGGCAATGAGCAGTTCTTC
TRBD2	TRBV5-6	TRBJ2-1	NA	CASSLRLAGGNEQFF	TGTGCCAGCAGCTTGAGGCTAGCGGGGGGTAATGAGCAGTTCTTC
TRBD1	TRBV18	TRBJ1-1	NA	CASSPWIRDSNMNTEAFF	TGTGCCAGCTCCCCCTGGATCCGGGACAGCAACATGAACACTGAAGCTTTCTTT
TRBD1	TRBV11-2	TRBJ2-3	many	CASSLSGGSGTDTQYF	TGTGCCAGCAGCTTGTCAGGGGGCAGCGGCACAGATACGCAGTATTTT
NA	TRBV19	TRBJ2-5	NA	CASSAREWETQYF	TGTGCCAGTAGTGCCAGGGAATGGGAGACCCAGTACTTC
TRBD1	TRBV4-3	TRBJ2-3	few	CASSQASTGTGTSDTQYF	TGCGCCAGCAGCCAAGCTTCGACCGGGACAGGGACATCAGATACGCAGTATTTT
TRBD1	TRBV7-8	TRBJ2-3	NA	CASSSGTGADTQYF	TGTGCCAGCAGCTCCGGGACAGGGGCCGATACGCAGTATTTT
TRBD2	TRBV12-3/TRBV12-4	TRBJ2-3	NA	CASTGGGSKDTQYF	TGTGCCAGCACCGGCGGGGGGAGCAAAGATACGCAGTATTTT
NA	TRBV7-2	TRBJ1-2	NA	CASSLGRGNGYTF	TGTGCCAGCAGCTTGGGCAGGGGAAATGGCTACACCTTC
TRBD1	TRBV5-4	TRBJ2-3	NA	CASSLGGQGEDTQYF	TGTGCCAGCAGCTTGGGAGGGCAGGGGGAAGATACGCAGTATTTT
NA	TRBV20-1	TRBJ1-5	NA	CSARKGDSNQPQHF	TGCAGTGCTAGAAAAGGAGATAGCAATCAGCCCCAGCATTTT
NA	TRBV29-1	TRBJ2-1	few	CSAQRVGEQFF	TGCAGCGCCCAGAGAGTGGGTGAGCAGTTCTTC
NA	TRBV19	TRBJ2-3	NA	CASSKGRSQGGITDTQYF	TGTGCCAGTAGTAAGGGCCGCTCCCAGGGGGGGATCACAGATACGCAGTATTTT
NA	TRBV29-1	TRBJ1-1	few	CSVVLSYRMNTEAFF	TGCAGCGTTGTATTGTCATACAGGATGAACACTGAAGCTTTCTTT
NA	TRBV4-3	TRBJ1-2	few	CASSQDLQGGYGYTF	TGCGCCAGCAGCCAAGATCTACAGGGAGGCTATGGCTACACCTTC
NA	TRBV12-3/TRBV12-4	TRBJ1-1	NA	CASSLSRGLNTEAFF	TGTGCCAGCAGTTTATCCAGGGGATTGAACACTGAAGCTTTCTTT
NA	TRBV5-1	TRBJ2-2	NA	CASSSPGAGELFF	TGCGCCAGCAGCTCCCCAGGGGCCGGGGAGCTGTTTTTT
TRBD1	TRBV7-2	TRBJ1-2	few	CASSLEGARGYTF	TGTGCCAGCAGCTTAGAGGGGGCCAGGGGCTACACCTTC
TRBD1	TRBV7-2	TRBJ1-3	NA	CASSGTGVGNTIYF	TGTGCCAGCAGCGGGACAGGGGTCGGAAACACCATATATTTT
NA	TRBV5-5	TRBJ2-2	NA	CASSPGGFPGELFF	TGTGCCAGCAGCCCTGGGGGGTTTCCCGGGGAGCTGTTTTTT
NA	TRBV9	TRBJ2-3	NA	CASSVGAGHSTDTQYF	TGTGCCAGCAGCGTAGGGGCGGGTCACAGCACAGATACGCAGTATTTT
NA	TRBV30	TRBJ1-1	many	CAWSVEGNTEAFF	TGTGCCTGGAGTGTTGAGGGCAACACTGAAGCTTTCTTT
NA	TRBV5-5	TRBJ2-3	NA	CASSLGDPDTQYF	TGTGCCAGCAGCTTGGGGGATCCAGATACGCAGTATTTT
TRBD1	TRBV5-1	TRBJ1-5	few	CASSPTGLSNQPQHF	TGCGCCAGCAGCCCGACAGGGCTTAGCAATCAGCCCCAGCATTTT
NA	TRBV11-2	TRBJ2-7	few	CASSPLGGLYEQYF	TGTGCCAGCAGCCCCTTGGGGGGTCTCTACGAGCAGTACTTC
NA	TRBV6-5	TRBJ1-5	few	CASSYPDRNDQPQHF	TGTGCCAGCAGTTACCCCGACAGGAATGATCAGCCCCAGCATTTT
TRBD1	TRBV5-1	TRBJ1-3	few	CASSLGGQGTNTIYF	TGCGCCAGCAGCTTGGGAGGACAGGGGACAAACACCATATATTTT
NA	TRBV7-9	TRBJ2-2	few	CASSLDGHTNTGELFF	TGTGCCAGCAGCTTAGATGGACACACGAACACCGGGGAGCTGTTTTTT
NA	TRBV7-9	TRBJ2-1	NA	CASSLVGLGNEQFF	TGTGCCAGCAGCTTAGTGGGCCTGGGCAATGAGCAGTTCTTC
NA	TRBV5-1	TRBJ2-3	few	CASSLAGNTDTQYF	TGCGCCAGCAGCTTGGCAGGGAACACAGATACGCAGTATTTT
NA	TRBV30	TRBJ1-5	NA	CAWSREAGPQHF	TGTGCCTGGAGTAGGGAGGCTGGACCCCAGCATTTT
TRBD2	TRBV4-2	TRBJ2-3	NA	CASSHYSGGTGGTQYF	TGTGCCAGCAGCCACTACAGCGGGGGTACCGGGGGTACGCAGTATTTT
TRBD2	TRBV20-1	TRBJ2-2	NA	CSAAGTSGFYTGELFF	TGCAGTGCCGCTGGGACTAGCGGGTTTTACACCGGGGAGCTGTTTTTT
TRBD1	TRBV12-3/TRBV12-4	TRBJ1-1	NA	CASRPRQGGSHTEAFF	TGTGCCAGCAGACCCCGACAGGGGGGTTCTCACACTGAAGCTTTCTTT
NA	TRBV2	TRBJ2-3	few	CASTRTANTDTQYF	TGTGCCAGCACCAGGACCGCGAACACAGATACGCAGTATTTT
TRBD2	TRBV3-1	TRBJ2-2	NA	CASSPGGNLNTGELFF	TGTGCCAGCAGCCCGGGGGGAAACCTCAACACCGGGGAGCTGTTTTTT
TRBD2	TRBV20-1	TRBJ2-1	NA	CSARDISGLAGKNEQFF	TGCAGTGCTAGAGATATTTCTGGACTAGCGGGGAAGAATGAGCAGTTCTTC
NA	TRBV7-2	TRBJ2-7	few	CATRSGYGSYEQYF	TGTGCCACCAGGAGTGGGTACGGGTCCTACGAGCAGTACTTC